The present entry profiles one TCR beta chain with its context. Other DNA variants within this sample encode the same CDR3. The data were taken from a study of shared clonotypes between healthy human individuals. Study background: Used for every donor were three CD4 naive, three CD4 memory, two CD8 naive and one CD8 memory plate.

When replicate PCRs were run on sorted subsets, they used 150 to 250 ng DNA, some 30,000 T cell genomes. Per the original data handling: Filtering differed for immunoSEQ, which gave only junction sequences without quality scores. The protocol was immunoSEQ multiplex PCR, while the TCRdb copy is restricted to in-frame clones and leaves out a portion. The V and J calls and the clone size are those of that table, but D and trimming were determined from the DNA. Altogether 2 million to 2.5 million clones are present, 85% to 95% being singletons, with the ten largest covering 0.37%. The germline V gene encodes CDR1 SGHTA and CDR2 FQGNSA. The CDR3 is made up of 14 amino acids. With 1 base removed from V and 0 bases from J, the gap between germline ends came to 7 bases.

The sequencing input was naive CD4+ T cells from PBMCs. Described subset: CD45RA+ positively selected. V and J are TRBV7-2 and TRBJ2-7; TRBD2 is a possible D gene (5 bases). The TCR comes from a man younger than 35 in good health. Some clones in this sample may be carry-over from other donors' samples. CDR3 region: CASSLEAVSYEQYF. CDR3 bases: TGTGCCAGCAGCTTAGAAGCGGTCTCCTACGAGCAGTACTTC.